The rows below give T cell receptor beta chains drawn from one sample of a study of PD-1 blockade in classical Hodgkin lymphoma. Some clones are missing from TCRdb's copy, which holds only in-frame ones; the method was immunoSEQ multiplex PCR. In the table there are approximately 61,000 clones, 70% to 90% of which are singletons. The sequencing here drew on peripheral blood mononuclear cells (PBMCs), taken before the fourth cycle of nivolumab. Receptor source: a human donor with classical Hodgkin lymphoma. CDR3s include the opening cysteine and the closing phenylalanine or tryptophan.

CDR3: CASSLDRVYGYTF; V: TRBV7-9
CDR3: CASSRTRLSLYEQYF; V: TRBV7-8
CDR3: CASSEGQGTGGYTF; V: TRBV6-6
CDR3: CASRLTGYTEAFF; V: TRBV16
CDR3: CASSYSVTRDTEAFF; V: TRBV6-5
CDR3: CASSLWDRVHNEQFF; V: TRBV28
CDR3: CASGGQPNPYEQYF; V: TRBV11-2
CDR3: CASKPAGEGNTIYF; V: TRBV28
CDR3: CASSLISPSDEKLFF; V: TRBV28
CDR3: CASSLSGGLTEAFF; V: TRBV11-2
CDR3: CASSLAGRSYEQYF; V: TRBV5-1
CDR3: CASSLVLGIYEQYF; V: TRBV7-8
CDR3: CASSFPPGQKQETQYF; V: TRBV7-3
CDR3: CASSLASGGADEQYF; V: TRBV5-4
CDR3: CASGQSGGGDTQYF; V: TRBV12-5
CDR3: CASSLSTGISYNSPLHF; V: TRBV5-6
CDR3: CATSRGRVYGYTF; V: TRBV15
CDR3: CASSYSPGAGELFF; V: TRBV6-5
CDR3: CASTLQTGTEAFF; V: TRBV5-1
CDR3: CASSLVGTSGNTIYF; V: TRBV5-1
CDR3: CASSLTGTTEAFF; V: TRBV5-1
CDR3: CASSNERGGRYEQYF; V: TRBV6-1
CDR3: CASSLSSGGIGTEAFF; V: TRBV7-6
CDR3: CASSGYPATNEKLFF; V: TRBV28
CDR3: CASSAQGAGQPQHF; V: TRBV19
CDR3: CASSHGDSSYNSPLHF; V: TRBV14
CDR3: CASLFSTASTDTQYF; V: TRBV18
CDR3: CASSQSPGQNQPQHF; V: TRBV4-2
CDR3: CASRQGNTEAFF; V: TRBV25-1
CDR3: CASSPQPRQGQETQYF; V: TRBV5-1
CDR3: CASSVETGVHEQYF; V: TRBV2
CDR3: CASSQALAVYDEQYF; V: TRBV14
CDR3: CATLESLGRYLGPQHF; V: TRBV28
CDR3: CASSLTASGNTIYF; V: TRBV5-1
CDR3: CASSPPAVNTEAFF; V: TRBV5-1
CDR3: CASSLVPGLVHGYTF; V: TRBV7-2
CDR3: CASALQSDGELFF; V: TRBV5-1
CDR3: CASSLLGPDTQYF; V: TRBV5-1
CDR3: CASSLSWGEWSEQYF; V: TRBV27
CDR3: CASSHSLAGGNEQFF; V: TRBV6-4
CDR3: CASSYAEVSGGAQFF; V: TRBV6-5
CDR3: CASSLQPQNTGELFF; V: TRBV5-1
CDR3: CSVGASGAADTQYF; V: TRBV29-1
CDR3: CASSLGVGYGYTF; V: TRBV5-1
CDR3: CASCSGGTYQPQHF; V: TRBV6-6
CDR3: CASRLAVTDTQYF; V: TRBV5-1
CDR3: CASSDNPFGYGYTF; V: TRBV10-1
CDR3: CASSAIVGVGTEAFF; V: TRBV5-1
CDR3: CASSWTSVETQYF; V: TRBV28
CDR3: CAWSVRAGVAKNIQYF; V: TRBV30
CDR3: CASSLPDTLAKNIQYF; V: TRBV28
CDR3: CAWSVLVHEQYF; V: TRBV30